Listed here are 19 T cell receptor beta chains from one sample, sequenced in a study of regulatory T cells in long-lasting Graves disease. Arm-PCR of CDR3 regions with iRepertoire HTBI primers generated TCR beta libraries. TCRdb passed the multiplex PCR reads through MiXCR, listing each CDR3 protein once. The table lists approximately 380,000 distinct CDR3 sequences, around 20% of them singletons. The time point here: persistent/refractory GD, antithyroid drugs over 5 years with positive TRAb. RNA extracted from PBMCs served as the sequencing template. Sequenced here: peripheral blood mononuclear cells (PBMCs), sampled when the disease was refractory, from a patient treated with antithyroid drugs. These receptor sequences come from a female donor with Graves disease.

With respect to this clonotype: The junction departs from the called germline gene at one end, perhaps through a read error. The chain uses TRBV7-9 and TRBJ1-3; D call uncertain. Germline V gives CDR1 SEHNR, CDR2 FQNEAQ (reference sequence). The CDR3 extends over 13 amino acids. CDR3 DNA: TGTGTCAGCGGCCGCGACTCTGGAAACACCATATATTTT. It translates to CVSGRDSGNTIYF.

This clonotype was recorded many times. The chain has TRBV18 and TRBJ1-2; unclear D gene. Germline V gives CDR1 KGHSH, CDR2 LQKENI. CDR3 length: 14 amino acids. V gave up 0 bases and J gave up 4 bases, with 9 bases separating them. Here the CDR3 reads CASSPPRNLYGYTF. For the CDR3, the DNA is TGTGCCAGCTCACCACCGAGGAATCTCTATGGCTACACCTTC.

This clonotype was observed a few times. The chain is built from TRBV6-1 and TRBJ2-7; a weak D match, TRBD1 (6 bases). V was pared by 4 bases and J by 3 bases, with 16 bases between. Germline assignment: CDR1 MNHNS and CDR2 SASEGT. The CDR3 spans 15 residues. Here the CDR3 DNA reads TGTGCCAGCAGTGGGGGTTCCCGGGGACACTACGAGCAGTACTTC. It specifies CASSGGSRGHYEQYF.

The CDR3 is CSVGDRDYEQYF. The CDR3 DNA follows: TGCAGCGTCGGGGACAGGGACTACGAGCAGTACTTC. This chain connects TRBV29-1 to TRBJ2-7, with 9 positions matching TRBD1. J lost 3 bases, V lost 6 bases, and 3 bases had no gene match. CDR3 size: 12 residues. The germline CDR1 and CDR2 sequences are SQVTM and ANQGSEA.

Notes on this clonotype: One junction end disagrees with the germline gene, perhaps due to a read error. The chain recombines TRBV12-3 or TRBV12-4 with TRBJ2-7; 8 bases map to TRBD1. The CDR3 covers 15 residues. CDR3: CASSLGGQGRYDQYF. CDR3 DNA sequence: TGTGCCAGCAGTTTAGGAGGACAGGGTCGCTACGATCAGTACTTC.

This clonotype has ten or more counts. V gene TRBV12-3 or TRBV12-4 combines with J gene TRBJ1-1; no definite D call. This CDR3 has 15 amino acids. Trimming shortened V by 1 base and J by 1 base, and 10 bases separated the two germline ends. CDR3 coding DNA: TGTGCCAGCAGTTTAGGCAGCACACAGAACACTGAAGCTTTCTTT. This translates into CASSLGSTQNTEAFF.

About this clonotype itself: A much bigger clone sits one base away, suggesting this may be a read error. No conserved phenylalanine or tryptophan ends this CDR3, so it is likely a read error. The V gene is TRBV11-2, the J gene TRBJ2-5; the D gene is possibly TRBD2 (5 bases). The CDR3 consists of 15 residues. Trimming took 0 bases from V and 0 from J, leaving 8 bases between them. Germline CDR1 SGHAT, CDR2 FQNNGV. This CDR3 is CASSLDRDNQETQYL. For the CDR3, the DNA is TGTGCCAGCAGCTTAGATCGGGATAACCAAGAGACCCAGTACCTC.

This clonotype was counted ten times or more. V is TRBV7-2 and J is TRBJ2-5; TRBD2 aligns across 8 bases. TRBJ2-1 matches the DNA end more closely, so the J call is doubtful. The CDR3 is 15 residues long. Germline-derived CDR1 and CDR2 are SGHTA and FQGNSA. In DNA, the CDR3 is TGTGCCAGCAGCTTAGGGGGAGCGGGAGACAATGAGCAGTTCTTC. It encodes CASSLGGAGDNEQFF.

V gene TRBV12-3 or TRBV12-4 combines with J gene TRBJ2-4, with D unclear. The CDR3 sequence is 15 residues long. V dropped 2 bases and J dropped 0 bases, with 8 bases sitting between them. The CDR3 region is CASSLTGLAKNIQYF. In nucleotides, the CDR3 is TGTGCCAGCAGTTTAACGGGTTTAGCCAAAAACATTCAGTACTTC.

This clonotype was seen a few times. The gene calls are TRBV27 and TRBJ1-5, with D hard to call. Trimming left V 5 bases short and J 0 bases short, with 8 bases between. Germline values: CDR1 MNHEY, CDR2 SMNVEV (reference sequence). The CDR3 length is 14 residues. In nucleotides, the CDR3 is TGTGCCAGCAGTGCTAGGGCTAGCAATCAGCCCCAGCATTTT. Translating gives CASSARASNQPQHF.

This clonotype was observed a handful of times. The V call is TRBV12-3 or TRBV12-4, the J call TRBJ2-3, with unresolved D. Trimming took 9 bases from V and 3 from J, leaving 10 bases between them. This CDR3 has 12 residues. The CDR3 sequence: CASGIETDTQYF. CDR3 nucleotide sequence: TGTGCCAGTGGCATAGAGACAGATACGCAGTATTTT.

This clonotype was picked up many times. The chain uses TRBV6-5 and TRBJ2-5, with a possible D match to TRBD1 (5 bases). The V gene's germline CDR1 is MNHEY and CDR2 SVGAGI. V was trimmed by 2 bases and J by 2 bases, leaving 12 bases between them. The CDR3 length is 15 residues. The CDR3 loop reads CASSYQGRPQETQYF. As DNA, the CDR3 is TGTGCCAGCAGTTACCAGGGTAGGCCACAAGAGACCCAGTACTTC.

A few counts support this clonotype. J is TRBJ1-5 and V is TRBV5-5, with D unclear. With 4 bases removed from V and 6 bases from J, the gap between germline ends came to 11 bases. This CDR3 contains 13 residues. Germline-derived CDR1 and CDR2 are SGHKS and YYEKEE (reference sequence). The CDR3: CASSQTVVQPQHF. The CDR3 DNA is TGTGCCAGCAGCCAGACGGTCGTTCAGCCCCAGCATTTT.

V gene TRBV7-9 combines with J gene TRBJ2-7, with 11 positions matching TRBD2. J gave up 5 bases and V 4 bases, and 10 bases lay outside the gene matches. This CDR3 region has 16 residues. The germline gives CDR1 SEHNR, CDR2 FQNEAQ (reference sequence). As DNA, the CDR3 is TGTGCCAGCAGCTATACTTTCGGGACTAGCGGTAACGAGCAGTACTTC. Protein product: CASSYTFGTSGNEQYF.

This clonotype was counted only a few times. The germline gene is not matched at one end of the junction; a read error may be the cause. The CDR3 nucleotides are TGTGCCAACAGTCTGTCCTGGACAGGGGGAAATTCACCCCTCTACTTT. Amino acid sequence: CANSLSWTGGNSPLYF. The rearrangement uses TRBV28 and TRBJ1-6; TRBD1 agrees at 10 bases. This CDR3 comprises 16 residues. From germline, CDR1 is MDHEN and CDR2 SYDVKM. The full variable domain, its missing parts supplied by reference TRBV28 and TRBJ1-6, is DVKVTQSSRYLVKRTGEKVFLECVQDMDHENMFWYRQDPGLGLRLIYFSYDVKMKEKGDIPEGYSVSREKKERFSLILESASTNQTSMYLCANSLSWTGGNSPLYFGNGTRLTVT.

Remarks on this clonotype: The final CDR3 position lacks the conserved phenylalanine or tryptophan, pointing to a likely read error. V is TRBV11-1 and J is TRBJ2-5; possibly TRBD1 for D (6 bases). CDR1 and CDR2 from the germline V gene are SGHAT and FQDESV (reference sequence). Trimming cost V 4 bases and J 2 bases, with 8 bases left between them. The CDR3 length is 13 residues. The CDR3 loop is CASSYQGQETQYS. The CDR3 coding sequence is TGTGCCAGCAGCTACCAGGGGCAAGAGACCCAGTACTCC.

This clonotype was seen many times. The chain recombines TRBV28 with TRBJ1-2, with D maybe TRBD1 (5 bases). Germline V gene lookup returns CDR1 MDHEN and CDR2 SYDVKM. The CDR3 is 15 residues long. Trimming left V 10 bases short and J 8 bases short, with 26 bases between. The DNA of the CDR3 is TGTGCCACCTCTCGGACGGGGGGAGAGATGGGAGGCTACACCTTC. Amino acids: CATSRTGGEMGGYTF.

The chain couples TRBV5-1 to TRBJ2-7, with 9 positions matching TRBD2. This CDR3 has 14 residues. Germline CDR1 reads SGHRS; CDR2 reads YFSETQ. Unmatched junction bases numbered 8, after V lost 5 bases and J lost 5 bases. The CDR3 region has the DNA TGCGCCAGCAGACTTAGCGGGAGTCATGACGAGCAGTACTTC. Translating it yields CASRLSGSHDEQYF.

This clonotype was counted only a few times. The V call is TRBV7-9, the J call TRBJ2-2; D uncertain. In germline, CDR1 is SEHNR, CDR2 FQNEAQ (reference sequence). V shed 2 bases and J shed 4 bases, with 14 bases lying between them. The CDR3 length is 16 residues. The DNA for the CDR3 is TGTGCCAGCAGCTTATCGGCAGGAACCGGCACCGGGGAGCTGTTTTTT. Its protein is CASSLSAGTGTGELFF.